The 21 T cell receptor beta chains below all came from one sample that was sequenced in a study of blood T cells in healthy people across ages. Combining a sample-barcoded 5' primer with a J-beta primer mix, a second PCR ran for about 7 to 12 cycles. Via MiXCR, TCRdb re-called the 5' RACE reads, giving one row per CDR3 protein. Here the sample spans about 1.6 million distinct CDR3 sequences, 34% being singletons. The sample was blood. These receptors were obtained from a woman aged 25 to 39 in good health.

This clonotype was detected ten times or more. The gene calls are TRBV20-1 and TRBJ2-5; D remains unclear. Germline V lookup: CDR1 DFQATT, CDR2 SNEGSKA (reference sequence). V was pared by 5 bases and J by 0 bases, with 4 bases between. CDR3 length: 11 amino acids. The CDR3: CSAGYQETQYF. The CDR3 DNA follows: TGCAGTGCTGGGTACCAAGAGACCCAGTACTTC.

The rearrangement joins TRBV3-1 to TRBJ1-3, with TRBD1 as a possible D gene (5 bases). Trimming shortened V by 3 bases and J by 9 bases, and 15 bases separated the two germline ends. The germline gives CDR1 LGHDT, CDR2 YNNKEL (reference sequence). The CDR3 totals 14 residues. The CDR3 is CASSQAGRGVTIYF. CDR3 nucleotides: TGTGCCAGCAGCCAGGCAGGGAGAGGGGTCACCATATATTTT.

The chain is built from TRBV2 and TRBJ1-2; 8 bases agree with TRBD1. The CDR3 covers 14 residues. The germline gives CDR1 SNHLY, CDR2 FYNNEI. The ends lost 6 bases at V and 6 bases at J; junction bases unmatched: 9. CDR3 DNA sequence: TGTGCCAGCAGGCCCGGACAGGGACCCAATGGCTACACCTTC. Translating gives CASRPGQGPNGYTF.

The table lists this clonotype with a count of one. The V gene is TRBV10-3, the J gene TRBJ2-7; D might be TRBD2 (7 bases). The closer fit of TRBJ2-5 to the DNA end suggests the J call may be wrong. Germline-derived CDR1 and CDR2 are ENHRY and SYGVKD. The CDR3 extends over 14 amino acids. The CDR3 DNA reads TGTGCCATCAGTGTGAACAGGGAGGGGGGGACCCAGTACTTC. Encoded protein: CAISVNREGGTQYF.

The chain has TRBV6-2 or TRBV6-3 and TRBJ2-6; 7 bases are a match to TRBD1. The CDR3 runs to 16 residues. J lost 4 bases, V lost 4 bases, and 7 bases had no gene match. Germline CDR1 MNHEY, CDR2 SVGEGT. The CDR3 region has the DNA TGTGCCAGCAGTTCCAGGGGGAGTGGGGGGGCCAACGTCCTGACTTTC. This translates into CASSSRGSGGANVLTF.

The chain joins TRBV20-1 to TRBJ1-2; TRBD1 is a possible D gene (5 bases). In germline, CDR1 is DFQATT, CDR2 SNEGSKA (reference sequence). Trimming took 0 bases from V and 4 from J, leaving 12 bases between them. The CDR3 runs 14 residues. The CDR3 region is CSARDESGGYGYTF. The CDR3 bases are TGCAGTGCTAGAGATGAATCGGGGGGCTATGGCTACACCTTC.

With respect to this clonotype: A junction boundary mismatches the germline segment, possibly from a read error. V gene TRBV9 combines with J gene TRBJ2-1; D perhaps matches TRBD2 (6 bases). CDR3 size: 15 residues. Germline V gene data show CDR1 as SGDLS and CDR2 as YYNGEE. The CDR3 is CVSSVVGGLGNEQFF. In DNA, the CDR3 is TGTGTCAGCAGCGTAGTGGGGGGATTAGGCAATGAGCAGTTCTTC. The complete variable domain, with remaining parts taken from reference TRBV9 and TRBJ2-1, reads DSGVTQTPKHLITATGQRVTLRCSPRSGDLSVYWYQQSLDQGLQFLIQYYNGEERAKGNILERFSAQQFPDLHSELNLSSLELGDSALYFCVSSVVGGLGNEQFFGPGTRLTVL.

The gene calls are TRBV7-2 and TRBJ2-3; 7 bases line up with TRBD1. The ends lost 6 bases at V and 5 bases at J; junction bases unmatched: 2. This CDR3 has 12 residues. Germline values: CDR1 SGHTA, CDR2 FQGNSA. CDR3 DNA: TGTGCCAGCAGGAACAGGGGAGATACGCAGTATTTT. Translation: CASRNRGDTQYF.

On this clonotype itself: A much larger clone lies a single base off, so this may be a read error. The rearrangement links TRBV29-1 to TRBJ2-1; 9 nucleotides align to TRBD2. From germline, CDR1 is SQVTM and CDR2 ANQGSEA. The CDR3 loop spans 16 amino acids. This CDR3 reads CSVEGLAGTLYSEQFF. CDR3 bases: TGCAGCGTTGAAGGGCTAGCGGGAACCCTCTACAGTGAGCAGTTCTTC.

This chain connects TRBV20-1 to TRBJ1-4; D uncertain. Germline CDR1 is DFQATT and CDR2 is SNEGSKA (reference sequence). This CDR3 region has 16 residues. Deletions cut 0 bases from V and 5 bases from J, with 16 bases between. CDR3: CSARDVAAVKNEKLFF. For the CDR3, the DNA is TGCAGTGCTAGAGATGTCGCGGCGGTAAAAAATGAAAAACTGTTTTTT.

This clonotype was detected many times. This chain uses TRBV29-1 with TRBJ2-1; no clear D. The CDR3 has 11 residues. Between the trimmed V and J ends, which lost 3 bases and 12 bases, there was a span of 12 bases. Germline V gene lookup returns CDR1 SQVTM and CDR2 ANQGSEA. For the CDR3, the DNA is TGCAGCGTTGAGTCCGTAGAAGGGCAGTTCTTC. This encodes CSVESVEGQFF.

The gene calls are TRBV15 and TRBJ2-3, with 10 bases fitting TRBD1. This CDR3 region has 17 residues. Germline V gene sequence: CDR1 LNHNV, CDR2 YYDKDF (reference sequence). V was clipped by 5 bases and J by 3 bases; unmatched bases: 11. The DNA for the CDR3 is TGTGCCACCAGCCCCTTAACCCGGGACAGGGGAACAGATACGCAGTATTTT. It yields the protein CATSPLTRDRGTDTQYF.

In its sample, this clonotype was seen a few times. The chain has TRBV27 and TRBJ2-1, with D possibly matching TRBD2 (6 bases). CDR1 MNHEY and CDR2 SMNVEV come from the germline V gene (reference sequence). Trimming removed 1 base from V and 0 bases from J, with 13 bases in between. This CDR3 is built from 17 residues. The CDR3 reads CASSLWGVASSYNEQFF. Written as DNA, the CDR3 is TGTGCCAGCAGTTTATGGGGGGTAGCGAGCTCCTACAATGAGCAGTTCTTC.

This clonotype was seen a handful of times. The chain's CDR3 is CASSSQGKYGYTF. The DNA for the CDR3 is TGTGCCAGCAGCTCACAGGGGAAGTACGGCTACACCTTC. The chain employs TRBV27 and TRBJ1-2, with 7 bases that match TRBD1. Unmatched junction bases numbered 9, after V lost 6 bases and J lost 8 bases. The CDR3 covers 13 residues. In germline, CDR1 is MNHEY, CDR2 SMNVEV (reference sequence).

This chain joins TRBV14 and TRBJ2-6; tentatively, D is TRBD1 (6 bases). The CDR3 consists of 19 residues. Germline values: CDR1 SGHDN, CDR2 FVKESK. V shed 3 bases and J shed 0 bases, with 18 bases lying between them. CDR3 coding DNA: TGTGCCAGCAGCCACACCAGAGGGGGTGACTTCTCTGGGGCCAACGTCCTGACTTTC. Its translation: CASSHTRGGDFSGANVLTF.

This chain links TRBV18 with TRBJ1-1, with 7 bases matching TRBD1. This CDR3 comprises 12 residues. From germline, CDR1 is KGHSH and CDR2 LQKENI. J lost 6 bases, V lost 6 bases, and 4 bases had no gene match. The CDR3 sequence: CASSDRVAEAFF. The DNA of the CDR3 is TGTGCCAGCTCCGACAGGGTTGCTGAAGCTTTCTTT.

This rearrangement joins TRBV5-6 to TRBJ1-1; D not certain. Deletions cut 6 bases from V and 7 bases from J, with 13 bases between. There are 12 residues in the CDR3. Germline V lookup: CDR1 SGHDT, CDR2 YYEEEE. The CDR3 protein is CASNNLQSEAFF. CDR3 DNA sequence: TGTGCCAGCAACAACCTACAGAGTGAAGCTTTCTTT. Full variable domain (rest looked up from reference TRBV5-6 and TRBJ1-1): DAGVTQSPTHLIKTRGQQVTLRCSPKSGHDTVSWYQQALGQGPQFIFQYYEEEERQRGNFPDRFSGHQFPNYSSELNVNALLLGDSALYLCASNNLQSEAFFGQGTRLTVV.

The chain uses TRBV7-2 and TRBJ2-3; 7 bases line up with TRBD2. Germline values: CDR1 SGHTA, CDR2 FQGNSA. This CDR3 is 15 amino acids long. Trimming at V came to 6 bases and at J to 5 bases, leaving 11 bases not matched to a gene. CDR3 nucleotides: TGTGCCAGCAGATCTCTAGCGGCTCCCATAGATACGCAGTATTTT. This translates into CASRSLAAPIDTQYF.

The DNA for the CDR3 is TGTGCCTGGAGGCCAGGGTTTGGCTACACCTTC. Amino acid sequence: CAWRPGFGYTF. The chain uses TRBV30 and TRBJ1-2; a possible D gene is TRBD1 (5 bases). CDR3 size: 11 residues. V was cut by 3 bases and J by 7 bases, with 9 bases left in between. The germline CDR1 and CDR2 sequences are GTSNPN and SVGIG (reference sequence).

The J gene is TRBJ2-5, the V gene TRBV20-1, with D maybe TRBD1 (6 bases). Germline CDR1 DFQATT, CDR2 SNEGSKA (reference sequence). There are 11 residues in the CDR3. Trimming took off 8 bases at V and 2 bases at J, with 9 bases between the two ends. The CDR3, as DNA: TGCAGTCGGGACACACAAGAGACCCAGTACTTC. Translation gives CSRDTQETQYF.

This clonotype was detected only a few times. As DNA, the CDR3 is TGCAGCGTTGGTAAGGGAAGCTCCTACGAGCAGTACTTC. Translating it yields CSVGKGSSYEQYF. The V gene is TRBV29-1, the J gene TRBJ2-7; D is unclear. Germline V CDR1 and CDR2: SQVTM, ANQGSEA. The CDR3 contains 13 residues. Trimming left V 4 bases short and J 0 bases short, with 10 bases between.